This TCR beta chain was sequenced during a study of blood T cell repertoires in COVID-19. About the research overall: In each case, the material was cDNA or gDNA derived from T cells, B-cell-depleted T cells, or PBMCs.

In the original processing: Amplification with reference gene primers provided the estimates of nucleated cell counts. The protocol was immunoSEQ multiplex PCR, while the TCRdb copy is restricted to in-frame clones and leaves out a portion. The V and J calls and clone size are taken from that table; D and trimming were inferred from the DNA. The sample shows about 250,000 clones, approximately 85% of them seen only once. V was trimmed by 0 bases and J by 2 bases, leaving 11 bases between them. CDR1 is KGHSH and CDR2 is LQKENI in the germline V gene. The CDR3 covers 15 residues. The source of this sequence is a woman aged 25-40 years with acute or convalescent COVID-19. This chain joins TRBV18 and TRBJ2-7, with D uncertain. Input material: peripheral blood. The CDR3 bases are TGTGCCAGCTCACCACCGGGCTGGGTGACCTACGAGCAGTACTTC. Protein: CASSPPGWVTYEQYF.